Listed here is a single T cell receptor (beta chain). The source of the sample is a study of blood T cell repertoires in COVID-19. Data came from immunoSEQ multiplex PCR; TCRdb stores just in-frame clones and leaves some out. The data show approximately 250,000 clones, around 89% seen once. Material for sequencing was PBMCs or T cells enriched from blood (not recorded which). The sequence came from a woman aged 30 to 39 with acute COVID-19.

The CDR3 loop is CASSFPGQHNTGELFF. In nucleotides, the CDR3 is TGTGCCAGCAGCTTCCCGGGACAACACAACACCGGGGAGCTGTTTTTT. This chain links TRBV5-4 with TRBJ2-2; a weak D match, TRBD1 (6 bases). This CDR3 region has 16 residues. V lost 2 bases, J lost 2 bases, and 13 bases lay in between. The germline CDR1 and CDR2 sequences are SGHNT and YYREEE (reference sequence). The entire variable domain, with the rest obtained from reference TRBV5-4 and TRBJ2-2, is as follows: ETGVTQSPTHLIKTRGQQVTLRCSSQSGHNTVSWYQQALGQGPQFIFQYYREEENGRGNFPPRFSGLQFPNYSSELNVNALELDDSALYLCASSFPGQHNTGELFFGEGSRLTVL.